The clone carrying this TCR beta chain was seen more than once but under ten times. The target antigen is unknown. In the PCR, 60 Vbeta and 13 Jbeta primers were used. Sequenced by immunoSEQ multiplex PCR; TCRdb stores in-frame clones only, minus some. The sample lists approximately 79,000 clones, over 70% occurring once. The V gene's germline CDR1 is SGHRS and CDR2 YFSETQ. This CDR3 is 15 amino acids long. V shed 4 bases, J shed 6 bases, and the junction held 9 bases outside the gene matches. The entry originates in a study of cytomegalovirus exposure and HLA in healthy donors. Study-level findings and limits: CMV serostatus stood as the only immune exposure information on hand. It was approximately 160 TCR beta chains that were listed as cytomegalovirus-associated.

Sequenced sample: PBMCs. The chain has TRBV5-1 and TRBJ2-1; 8 nucleotides line up with TRBD2. This TCR came from a man in his forties or fifties in good health and CMV-seronegative. Written as DNA, the CDR3 is TGCGCCAGCAGCCCGGGGACTAGTTTTAGCAATGAGCAGTTCTTC. Translation gives CASSPGTSFSNEQFF.